A selection of T cell receptor beta chains follows, all from one sample in a study of shared clonotypes between healthy human individuals. Profiled with immunoSEQ multiplex PCR; TCRdb holds only in-frame clones, not every one. The table has millions of clones, 85% to 95% seen once; the top ten hold 0.1% to 0.15%. Input material: naive CD4+ T cells sorted from blood. Receptor source: a man aged 18 to 30 in good health. The CDR3 runs from the conserved cysteine through the conserved F or W. A D gene is named only where the DNA matches it firmly. Some rows have no size entry. The others give once, few or many, or a class for an expanded clone.

len	d_gene	abundance	j_gene	v_gene	CDR3nt	CDR3aa
12	-	-	TRBJ2-5	TRBV6-1	TGTGCCAGCGCCCTACCCTCGGAGACCCAGTACTTC	CASALPSETQYF
12	-	-	TRBJ1-3	TRBV10-2	TGCGCCAGCTCCCAACAGGGAAACACCATATATTTT	CASSQQGNTIYF
15	-	-	TRBJ1-2	TRBV6-1	TGTGCCAGCAGATTCTACAGGGAACCTAACTATGGCTACACCTTC	CASRFYREPNYGYTF
17	TRBD2	once	TRBJ2-7	TRBV15	TGTGCCACCAGCAGAGATCATTTGAGTAGTGTAGCGGGGGAATTGAACTTC	CATSRDHLSSVAGELNF
15	-	-	TRBJ1-2	TRBV7-9	TGTGCCAGCAGCCCTACACCTGGGGGAAAGAGTGGCTACACCTTC	CASSPTPGGKSGYTF
14	TRBD1	-	TRBJ1-5	TRBV6-1	TGTGCCAGCGTACCGGGACAGGGGCTTCAGCCCCAGCATTTT	CASVPGQGLQPQHF
15	-	-	TRBJ2-5	TRBV21-1	TGTGCCAGCAGCACATCTAGCCTCGGCCAAGAGACCCAGTACTTC	CASSTSSLGQETQYF
16	-	-	TRBJ2-7	TRBV5-3	TGTGCCAGAAGCTTGGTACCCCCCCGAGTGGGGGGCGAGCAGTACTTC	CARSLVPPRVGGEQYF
14	-	-	TRBJ2-7	TRBV27	TGTGCCAGCAGTCTGGTGGGTTCCCCCTACGAGCAGTACTTC	CASSLVGSPYEQYF
14	TRBD1	-	TRBJ1-1	TRBV18	TGTGCCAGCTCACCAGGGACAGTGAACACTGAAGCTTTCTTT	CASSPGTVNTEAFF
15	-	-	TRBJ2-2	TRBV21-1	TGTGCCAGCAGCAAAGCGAACAGGGCCCCCGGGGAGCTGTTTTTT	CASSKANRAPGELFF
14	-	-	TRBJ1-1	TRBV29-1	TGCAGCGTTGAAGGTCAAACAGGTGGGGGGATAGCTTTCTTT	CSVEGQTGGGIAFF
14	-	-	TRBJ1-4	TRBV27	TGTGCCAGCAGTCCCCCCGGGGGGATGAGGAAACTGTTTTTT	CASSPPGGMRKLFF
14	-	-	TRBJ1-2	TRBV6-1	TGTGCCAGCAAAATCGGGACCCCCGGTATAGGCTACACCTTC	CASKIGTPGIGYTF
14	-	-	TRBJ1-2	TRBV18	TGTGCCAGCTCACCAACGGCCGCTAACTATGGCTACACCTTC	CASSPTAANYGYTF
16	TRBD1	-	TRBJ1-2	TRBV9	TGTGCCAGCAGCGTAGGAGGGACAGGGGGCATAAAAGGCTACACCTTC	CASSVGGTGGIKGYTF
15	-	-	TRBJ1-2	TRBV13	TGTGCCAGCAGCCCCCGGACCGCGCCTAACTATGGCTACACCTTC	CASSPRTAPNYGYTF
12	TRBD2	-	TRBJ2-4	TRBV29-1	TGCAGCGCCAGGGAGGGCAAAAACATTCAGTACTTC	CSAREGKNIQYF
11	-	-	TRBJ2-7	TRBV29-1	TGCAGCGTTGAGAGGGATCGGGAGCAGTACTTC	CSVERDREQYF
13	-	-	TRBJ2-7	TRBV6-1	TGTGCCAGCCGGACGGCAAGCTCCTACGAGCAGTACTTC	CASRTASSYEQYF
12	-	once	TRBJ2-7	TRBV11-2	TGTGCCAGCAGCTTAGATCGGAGGGAGCAGTACTTC	CASSLDRREQYF
15	-	once	TRBJ1-6	TRBV18	TGTGCCAGCTCACCACCTAATCCGGGGAATTCACCCCTCCACTTT	CASSPPNPGNSPLHF
13	-	-	TRBJ2-7	TRBV6-5	TGTGCCAGCAGTTACGACCCCTCCTACGAGCAGTACTTC	CASSYDPSYEQYF
15	TRBD1	once	TRBJ1-2	TRBV5-1	TGCGCCAGCAGCCCCCGGGACAGGGGCGGCTATGGCTACACCTTC	CASSPRDRGGYGYTF
13	TRBD1	-	TRBJ2-7	TRBV18	TGTGCCAGCTCACCAAAACAGGGGGACGAGCAGTACTTC	CASSPKQGDEQYF
15	-	-	TRBJ1-1	TRBV5-1	TGCGCCAGCACACCTTCGACAGGTACGAACACTGAAGCTTTCTTT	CASTPSTGTNTEAFF
17	-	-	TRBJ2-1	TRBV21-1	TGTGCCAGCAGCAAGAGTAGGAAGCGGGACGGCTACAATGAGCAGTTCTTC	CASSKSRKRDGYNEQFF
16	-	-	TRBJ1-3	TRBV12-1	TGTGCCAGCAGCTTTGCGGGGACAGGTGACGGAAACACCATATATTTT	CASSFAGTGDGNTIYF
13	-	-	TRBJ2-5	TRBV5-6	TGTGCCAGCAGCTTGGTGGGCATTGAGACCCAGTACTTC	CASSLVGIETQYF
15	-	-	TRBJ2-7	TRBV6-5	TGTGCCAGCAGTTACACGGGGACTGCCTCCTACGAGCAGTACTTC	CASSYTGTASYEQYF
14	-	-	TRBJ2-5	TRBV5-4	TGTGCCAGCTCCCCGCCGGGGGAACGAGAGACCCAGTACTTC	CASSPPGERETQYF
13	-	-	TRBJ1-1	TRBV6-5	TGTGCCAGCACCCGCACATATGGCACTGAAGCTTTCTTT	CASTRTYGTEAFF
12	-	-	TRBJ1-1	TRBV10-3	TGTGCCATCAGTGATGCTCCGACTGAAGCTTTCTTT	CAISDAPTEAFF
15	TRBD2	-	TRBJ2-5	TRBV7-2	TGTGCCAGCAGCTTAGGGGGGACTAGCACCCAGACCCAGTACTTC	CASSLGGTSTQTQYF
16	TRBD1	-	TRBJ1-1	TRBV5-1	TGCGCCAGCAGCAGGTGGACAGGGACGGGGAACACTGAAGCTTTCTTT	CASSRWTGTGNTEAFF
15	-	-	TRBJ2-3	TRBV11-2	TGTGCCAGCAGCTTGGGTAGCCCTAGCACAGATACGCAGTATTTT	CASSLGSPSTDTQYF
16	-	once	TRBJ2-5	TRBV4-1	TGCGCCAGCAGCCAAGATTCGGCCGCAGCACAAGAGACCCAGTACTTC	CASSQDSAAAQETQYF
12	-	-	TRBJ2-1	TRBV6-5	TGTGCCAGCAGTCGGCTAGGCAATGAGCAGTTCTTC	CASSRLGNEQFF
14	-	-	TRBJ2-5	TRBV7-9	TGTGCCAGCAGCTTAGCCCAAAAGAAAGAGACCCAGTACTTC	CASSLAQKKETQYF
14	-	-	TRBJ2-3	TRBV5-4	TGTGCCAGCAGCTTTTCGGCCGGCACAGATACGCAGTATTTT	CASSFSAGTDTQYF
13	-	-	TRBJ1-1	TRBV7-9	TGTGCCAGCAGCACAAAATGGGACGGTGAAGCTTTCTTT	CASSTKWDGEAFF
16	-	-	TRBJ2-3	TRBV5-1	TGCGCCAGCAGCCTCCAAGACGGGCGAGGCACAGATACGCAGTATTTT	CASSLQDGRGTDTQYF
14	-	-	TRBJ2-3	TRBV30	TGTGCCTGGAGTGTAGGACTCCTCACAGATACGCAGTATTTT	CAWSVGLLTDTQYF
11	-	-	TRBJ1-6	TRBV21-1	TGTGCCAGCAGCAACCATTCACCCCTCCACTTT	CASSNHSPLHF
17	TRBD1	-	TRBJ2-7	TRBV27	TGTGCCAGCAGCGATAGGGCAACAGGGGGAAACTCCTACGAGCAGTACTTC	CASSDRATGGNSYEQYF